The clone carrying this T cell receptor beta chain was recorded a few times. The antigen is unknown. These data come from a study of regulatory T cells in long-lasting Graves disease. Looking at the study overall: With positive TSH receptor antibodies and over 5 years of antithyroid drugs, Graves' disease was considered persistent.

Time point given: persistent/refractory GD, antithyroid drugs over 5 years with positive TRAb. RNA isolated from PBMCs was used to make the TCR library. American Thyroid Association guidelines were used to diagnose Graves' disease. Study-wide points: Possibly, accuracy suffered from the small sample size.

Library construction for TCR beta used iRepertoire HTBI primers and Arm-PCR of CDR3 regions. TCRdb processed the multiplex PCR reads anew with MiXCR; each CDR3 protein has one entry. The data show 600,000 to 800,000 distinct CDR3 sequences, 30% seen once. Sample: peripheral blood mononuclear cells (PBMCs), taken when the disease was refractory, from a patient treated with antithyroid drugs. The receptor was isolated from a female donor with Graves disease.

Here the CDR3 DNA reads TGTGCCAGCAGTGAATTTTTAGGGGTTTCGGGTGAAGCTTTCTTT. Residues: CASSEFLGVSGEAFF. The V call is TRBV2, the J call TRBJ1-1, with D perhaps matching TRBD1 (5 bases). Germline lookup yields CDR1 SNHLY and CDR2 FYNNEI. V dropped 2 bases and J dropped 7 bases, with 17 bases sitting between them. The CDR3 has 15 amino acids.